This entry is about one TCR beta chain. These data belong to a study of T-cell memory formation after mild COVID-19. Germline CDR1 reads SEHNR; CDR2 reads FQNEAQ (reference sequence). The CDR3 has 17 amino acids. J gave up 4 bases and V 5 bases, and 14 bases lay outside the gene matches. TCRdb called the 5' RACE reads again in MiXCR, with one record for every CDR3 protein. The sample consists of about 210,000 distinct CDR3 sequences, around 30% of them appearing once. The sample taken for sequencing was PBMCs or a T cell subset sorted from them (not recorded which). This chain uses TRBV7-9 with TRBJ2-7; TRBD1 agrees at 10 bases. The sequence derives from an adult woman who had mild COVID-19 (a few samples of this study predate the infection). Cell type and time point are not known. CDR3 sequence reads: CASSPYPGGQGSYEQYF. The DNA for the CDR3 is TGTGCCAGCAGCCCCTATCCCGGGGGACAGGGGTCATACGAGCAGTACTTC. The entire variable domain, with the rest obtained from reference TRBV7-9 and TRBJ2-7, is as follows: DTGVSQNPRHKITKRGQNVTFRCDPISEHNRLYWYRQTLGQGPEFLTYFQNEAQLEKSRLLSDRFSAERPKGSFSTLEIQRTEQGDSAMYLCASSPYPGGQGSYEQYFGPGTRLTVT.